This T cell receptor beta chain was sequenced in a study of cytomegalovirus exposure and HLA in healthy donors. Background on the study: According to later analysis, the same platform produced the 120 or so validation and several hundred first-cohort repertoires. General study results and limits: Among TCR sequences, most were rare, though some public TCRs appeared in many donors.

Some clones are missing from TCRdb's copy, which holds only in-frame ones; the method was immunoSEQ multiplex PCR. The table includes over 200,000 clones, about 91% detected once. This clone is a singleton in its sample. Its target is unknown. The donors were members of the validation cohort, which comprised 90 to 150 subjects and was separate from the first cohort of roughly 700 subjects. The germline V and J ends were trimmed by 3 bases and 0 bases, with 5 bases remaining between them. The length of the CDR3 is 13 residues. Per germline, CDR1 KGHSH and CDR2 LQKENI. The receptor comes from a woman aged 18 to 35 in good health and CMV-seronegative. Sequenced sample: PBMCs. This chain links TRBV18 with TRBJ1-1; D remains unclear. The CDR3 spells CASSPDLNTEAFF. CDR3 nucleotides: TGTGCCAGCTCACCGGACTTGAACACTGAAGCTTTCTTT.